This T cell receptor (beta chain) comes out of a study of CD8 T cells in Susac syndrome. 0.5 to 1 ug RNA was reverse transcribed with random hexamers. TCRdb itself ran the immunoSEQ multiplex PCR reads through MiXCR, one entry per CDR3 protein. There are 200,000 or so distinct CDR3 sequences in the sample; about 93% occur only once, and less than 0.15% lies in the top ten. A word on this clonotype: Its antigen remains unidentified.

General study results and limits: The study conceded that relatively few individuals underwent its TCR sequencing and HLA analysis.

J gave up 3 bases and V 0 bases, and 4 bases lay outside the gene matches. CDR1 SGDLS and CDR2 YYNGEE come from the germline V gene. This CDR3 region has 16 residues. This sequence was found in a human donor with multiple sclerosis. Sequencing was performed on CD8+ T cells from PBMCs. The rearrangement uses TRBV9 and TRBJ2-3, with 10 positions matching TRBD2. CDR3 sequence: CASSVALAGDTDTQYF. CDR3 sequence (DNA): TGTGCCAGCAGCGTAGCTCTAGCGGGGGATACAGATACGCAGTATTTT.